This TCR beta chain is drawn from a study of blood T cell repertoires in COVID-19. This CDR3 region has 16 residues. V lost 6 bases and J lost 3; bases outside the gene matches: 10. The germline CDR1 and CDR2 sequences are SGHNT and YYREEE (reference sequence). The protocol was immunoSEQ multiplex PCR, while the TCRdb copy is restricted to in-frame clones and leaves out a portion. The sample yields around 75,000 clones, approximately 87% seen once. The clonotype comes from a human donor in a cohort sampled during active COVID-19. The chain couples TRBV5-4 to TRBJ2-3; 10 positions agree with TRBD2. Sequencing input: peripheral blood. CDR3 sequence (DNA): TGTGCCAGCATGTGGGCTAGCGGGAGTGGTACAGATACGCAGTATTTT. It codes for CASMWASGSGTDTQYF.